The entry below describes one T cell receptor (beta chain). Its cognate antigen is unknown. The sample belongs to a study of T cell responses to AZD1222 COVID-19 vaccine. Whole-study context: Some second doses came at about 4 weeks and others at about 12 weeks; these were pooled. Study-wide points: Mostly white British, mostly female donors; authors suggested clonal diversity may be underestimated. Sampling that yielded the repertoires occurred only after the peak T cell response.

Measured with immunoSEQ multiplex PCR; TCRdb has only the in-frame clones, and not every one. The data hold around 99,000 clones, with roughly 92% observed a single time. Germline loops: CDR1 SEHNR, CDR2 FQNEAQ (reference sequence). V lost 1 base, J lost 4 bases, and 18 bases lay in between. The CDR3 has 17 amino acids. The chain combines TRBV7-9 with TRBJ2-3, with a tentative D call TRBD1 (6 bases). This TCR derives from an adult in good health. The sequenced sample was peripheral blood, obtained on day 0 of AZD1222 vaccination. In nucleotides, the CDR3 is TGTGCCAGCAGCTTAGGCTGGGGGCCGAATGTCGCAGATACGCAGTATTTT. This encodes CASSLGWGPNVADTQYF. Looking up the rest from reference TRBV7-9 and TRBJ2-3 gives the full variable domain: DTGVSQNPRHKITKRGQNVTFRCDPISEHNRLYWYRQTLGQGPEFLTYFQNEAQLEKSRLLSDRFSAERPKGSFSTLEIQRTEQGDSAMYLCASSLGWGPNVADTQYFGPGTRLTVL.